What follows describes a single T cell receptor (beta chain). The data were obtained in a study of T cell changes during pregnancy in multiple sclerosis. J gave up 7 bases and V 7 bases, and 10 bases lay outside the gene matches. Germline assignment: CDR1 LNHDA and CDR2 SQIVND (reference sequence). CDR3 length: 15 residues. Produced via immunoSEQ multiplex PCR; TCRdb's table is partial and in-frame only. In the table there are tens of thousands of clones, over 85% of which are singletons. This receptor was obtained from a female donor with multiple sclerosis, enrolled in a pregnancy study. This sequence joins TRBV19 and TRBJ1-4; 9 bases fit TRBD1. The sample in question was peripheral blood, obtained in the second trimester of pregnancy. The CDR3 coding sequence is TGTGCCAGTACCGGGACAGGGTTCCCCACTGAAAAACTGTTTTTT. Translating it yields CASTGTGFPTEKLFF.